The sequence of this T cell receptor (beta chain) was determined in a study of cytomegalovirus exposure and HLA in healthy donors. For the study at large: In a later analysis, it was reported that the 90 to 150 validation repertoires had been produced on the same platform as the 550 to 700 repertoires belonging to the first cohort.

Study observations and caveats: The study found most TCR sequences rare, yet found some public TCRs in many donors.

These donors were members of the approximately 120-subject validation cohort, a group separate from the roughly 670-subject first cohort. There are 15 residues in the CDR3. Germline V gene data show CDR1 as LNHNV and CDR2 as YYDKDF (reference sequence). The trim removed 6 bases at V and 2 bases at J, leaving 10 bases unmatched. Regarding this clone: What it binds is not known.

Measured with immunoSEQ multiplex PCR; TCRdb has only the in-frame clones, and not every one. The sample carries 210,000 or so clones, about 90% recorded once. This TCR was recovered from a woman aged 18-30 years in good health and CMV-seronegative. This rearrangement joins TRBV15 to TRBJ2-7; the match to TRBD2 covers 7 bases. Sequencing used PBMCs. CDR3 coding DNA: TGTGCCACCAGTCTCCCGGGACTACCCCCCTACGAGCAGTACTTC. Translation gives CATSLPGLPPYEQYF.